The next 2 T cell receptor beta chains were all read from a single sample in a study of PD-1 blockade in classical Hodgkin lymphoma. No patient escaped relapse after autologous stem cell transplantation, and brentuximab vedotin exposure varied. Using magnetic negative selection, the CD4+ T cells were separated out of thawed PBMCs. TCRdb keeps only in-frame clones here, not all; method: immunoSEQ multiplex PCR. This sample has roughly 31,000 clones, with 85% to 90% found just once. This sample comprised CD4+ T cells from blood, obtained at baseline. These receptors all stem from a human donor with classical Hodgkin lymphoma.

This chain uses TRBV11-2 with TRBJ2-7, with 7 positions matching TRBD1. The CDR3 loop spans 14 amino acids. J lost 3 bases, V lost 5 bases, and 7 bases had no gene match. The V gene's germline CDR1 is SGHAT and CDR2 FQNNGV. The DNA of the CDR3 is TGTGCCAGCAGCCAAGACAGGGAGAGCTACGAGCAGTACTTC. Amino acids: CASSQDRESYEQYF.

The J gene is TRBJ2-3, the V gene TRBV29-1, with 9 bases aligning to TRBD1. Germline trimming cut 5 bases from V and 3 bases from J; bases unmatched to any gene: 6. CDR3 length equals 14 residues. CDR1 and CDR2 from the germline V gene are SQVTM and ANQGSEA. The CDR3 sequence is CSVRGQGTTDTQYF. CDR3 bases: TGCAGCGTTCGGGGACAGGGCACGACAGATACGCAGTATTTT.